The 15 T cell receptor beta chains in this list originate from one sample, sequenced in a study of human T cells and chemical hapten exposure. A single record per CDR3 protein comes from TCRdb applying MiXCR to the RACE reads. The data show about 270,000 distinct CDR3 sequences, over 7.5% seen once. Indicated time point: pre-sensitization, week 0. Treatment in this sample: therapeutic diphenylcyclopropenone sensitization with weekly scalp DPC. The material was whole blood, obtained in connection with sensitization to the hapten diphenylcyclopropenone (DPC). These receptors came from a young man with alopecia areata. Some clones in this sample may be carry-over from other donors' samples.

In this sample, this clonotype turned up a few times. This sequence joins TRBV28 and TRBJ2-2; 9 nucleotides align to TRBD2. Unmatched junction bases numbered 6, after V lost 3 bases and J lost 4 bases. This CDR3 spans 16 amino acids. The germline gives CDR1 MDHEN, CDR2 SYDVKM. CDR3 sequence reads: CASSFLAGSGTGELFF. CDR3 coding DNA: TGTGCCAGCAGTTTTCTAGCGGGGAGTGGCACCGGGGAGCTGTTTTTT.

CDR3 sequence (DNA): TGTGCCAGCATAAAAGGGACCGGGGAGCTGTTTTTT. This sequence encodes CASIKGTGELFF. V usage is TRBV7-9 and J usage is TRBJ2-2; D remains ambiguous. Germline V gives CDR1 SEHNR, CDR2 FQNEAQ (reference sequence). CDR3 length equals 12 residues. Trimming shortened V by 7 bases and J by 5 bases, and 8 bases separated the two germline ends.

This clonotype has more than one count but fewer than ten. The J gene is TRBJ1-1, the V gene TRBV28, with D uncertain. CDR1 MDHEN and CDR2 SYDVKM come from the germline V gene. The CDR3 is 17 residues long. The ends were cut back, 5 bases at V and 4 bases at J, with 23 bases in the middle. CDR3 bases: TGTGCCAGCAGTCCCTGGGGAGGAGGCGCTTTCTCCACTGAAGCTTTCTTT. Translating gives CASSPWGGGAFSTEAFF.

This chain joins TRBV11-2 and TRBJ2-3, with 12 bases aligning to TRBD2. This CDR3 has 17 residues. Looked up from germline, CDR1 is SGHAT and CDR2 is FQNNGV. V shed 5 bases and J 5 bases; nucleotides not matched to a gene: 11. The DNA for the CDR3 is TGTGCCAGCAGCGTAATGACTAGCGGGGGAGGCAAAGATACGCAGTATTTT. Translating it yields CASSVMTSGGGKDTQYF.

The genes are TRBV6-5 and TRBJ1-2; D might be TRBD1 (6 bases). V was cut by 6 bases and J by 3 bases, with 17 bases left in between. CDR1 and CDR2 (germline): MNHEY, SVGAGI. The CDR3 runs to 15 residues. This chain's CDR3 is CASRRGAKMDYGYTF. The CDR3 DNA reads as TGTGCCAGCAGAAGGGGGGCCAAAATGGACTATGGCTACACCTTC.

The CDR3 DNA sequence: TGTGCCAGCAGTTACTCCATACCCCCAGGGTATCGTCAGCCCCAGCATTTT. Encoded protein: CASSYSIPPGYRQPQHF. The J gene is TRBJ1-5, the V gene TRBV6-5; possibly TRBD1 for D (5 bases). Trimming cost V 0 bases and J 6 bases, with 18 bases left between them. The CDR3 totals 17 residues. CDR1 and CDR2 (germline): MNHEY, SVGAGI.

This clonotype has a single count. V gene TRBV27 combines with J gene TRBJ2-7; no firm D call. V was trimmed by 3 bases and J by 0 bases, leaving 24 bases between them. CDR1 is MNHEY, CDR2 SMNVEV, per germline (reference sequence). The CDR3 runs 19 residues. This CDR3 is CASSFKPPRTLDRSYEQYF. The CDR3 DNA follows: TGTGCCAGCAGTTTTAAGCCTCCCCGCACACTCGACCGCTCCTACGAGCAGTACTTC.

This clonotype was seen a few times. The genes are TRBV10-3 and TRBJ2-1, with a tentative D call TRBD1 (7 bases). This CDR3 is built from 15 residues. Trimming removed 3 bases at V and 6 bases at J, with 15 bases between. CDR1 is ENHRY and CDR2 is SYGVKD in the germline V gene. For the CDR3, the DNA is TGTGCCATCAGTGAAGGAGGGGGCGTACGCAATGAGCAGTTCTTC. The encoded protein is CAISEGGGVRNEQFF.

This rearrangement joins TRBV18 to TRBJ2-7; no definite D call. Trimming stripped 5 bases from V and 13 bases from J, with 12 bases between. CDR1 and CDR2 from the germline V gene are KGHSH and LQKENI. There are 10 residues in the CDR3. CDR3 nucleotides: TGTGCCAGCTCAGCCACTGAGCTCTACGTC. As protein: CASSATELYV.

This clonotype was seen more than once but under ten times. V and J are TRBV5-1 and TRBJ2-3, with 12 bases matching TRBD1. Germline V gene sequence: CDR1 SGHRS, CDR2 YFSETQ. V dropped 4 bases and J dropped 5; count of bases not matched to a gene: 8. The CDR3 consists of 16 residues. CDR3 loop: CASSPRDRGLRDTQYF. CDR3 nucleotide sequence: TGCGCCAGCAGCCCCCGGGACAGGGGGCTTAGAGATACGCAGTATTTT.

This chain uses TRBV4-1 with TRBJ1-2; D remains unclear. Trimming stripped 2 bases from V and 8 bases from J, with 18 bases between. In germline, CDR1 is MGHRA, CDR2 YSYEKL. This CDR3 spans 15 amino acids. The DNA for the CDR3 is TGCGCCAGCAGCCAACCAGGTCGGAGGCCAAGGGGCTACACCTTC. This translates into CASSQPGRRPRGYTF.

Ten or more counts support this clonotype. The gene calls are TRBV6-6 and TRBJ1-2; perhaps TRBD1 as D (6 bases). The CDR3 totals 15 residues. CDR1 and CDR2 (germline): MNHNY, SVGAGI (reference sequence). V was shortened by 0 bases and J by 5 bases, with 13 bases between the two germline ends. CDR3 bases: TGTGCCAGCAGTTACTCCCAGGGAAGGGGGTATGGCTACACCTTC. This translates into CASSYSQGRGYGYTF.

This clonotype was recorded many times. Written as DNA, the CDR3 is TGTGCCAGCAGTTCCTTGTTGAATCGTGGGGGCGTGAACACTGAAGCTTTCTTT. This encodes CASSSLLNRGGVNTEAFF. The rearrangement joins TRBV6-5 to TRBJ1-1; tentatively, D is TRBD1 (6 bases). CDR3 size: 18 residues. Germline CDR1 is MNHEY and CDR2 is SVGAGI. Trimming cost V 4 bases and J 0 bases, with 21 bases left between them.

The gene calls are TRBV6-2 or TRBV6-3 and TRBJ2-2; perhaps TRBD2 as D (5 bases). Trimming left V 0 bases short and J 4 bases short, with 15 bases between. This CDR3 is 17 amino acids long. The germline gives CDR1 MNHEY, CDR2 SVGEGT. The CDR3, as DNA: TGTGCCAGCAGTTACTCGAGGTCGAAGCGGTTCACCGGGGAGCTGTTTTTT. This encodes CASSYSRSKRFTGELFF.

Ten or more counts support this clonotype. V usage is TRBV5-5 and J usage is TRBJ1-4, with D uncertain. Trimming pared 4 bases from V and 4 bases from J, leaving 14 bases between. The CDR3 sequence is 15 residues long. In germline, CDR1 is SGHKS, CDR2 YYEKEE (reference sequence). CDR3 region: CASSQGPTGNEKLFF. The CDR3, as DNA: TGTGCCAGCAGCCAAGGACCGACCGGTAATGAAAAACTGTTTTTT.